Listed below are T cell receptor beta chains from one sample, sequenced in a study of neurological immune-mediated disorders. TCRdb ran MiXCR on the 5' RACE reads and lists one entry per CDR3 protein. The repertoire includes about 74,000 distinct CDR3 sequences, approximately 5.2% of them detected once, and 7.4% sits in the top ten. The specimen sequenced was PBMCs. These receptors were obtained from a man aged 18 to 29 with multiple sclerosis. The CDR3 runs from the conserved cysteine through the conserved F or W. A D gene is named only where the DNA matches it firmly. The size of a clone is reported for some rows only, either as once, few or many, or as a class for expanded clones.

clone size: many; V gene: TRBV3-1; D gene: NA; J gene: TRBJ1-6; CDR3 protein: CASSQHPPGAGNSPLHF; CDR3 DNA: TGTGCCAGCAGCCAGCACCCCCCGGGGGCGGGTAATTCACCCCTCCACTTT
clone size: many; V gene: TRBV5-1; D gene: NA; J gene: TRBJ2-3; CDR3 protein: CASSGWSADTQYF; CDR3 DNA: TGCGCCAGCAGCGGTTGGAGTGCAGATACGCAGTATTTT
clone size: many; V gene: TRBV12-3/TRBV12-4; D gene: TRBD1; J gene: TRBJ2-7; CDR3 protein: CASSFWDRNYEQYF; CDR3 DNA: TGTGCCAGCAGTTTTTGGGACAGGAACTACGAGCAGTACTTC
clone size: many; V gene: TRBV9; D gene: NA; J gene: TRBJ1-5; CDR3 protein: CASSEAGGSNQPQHF; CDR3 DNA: TGTGCCAGCAGCGAAGCCGGGGGGAGCAATCAGCCCCAGCATTTT
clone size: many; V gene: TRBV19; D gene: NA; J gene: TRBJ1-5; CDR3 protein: CASGGTGNQPQHF; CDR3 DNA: TGTGCCAGTGGGGGGACGGGGAATCAGCCCCAGCATTTT
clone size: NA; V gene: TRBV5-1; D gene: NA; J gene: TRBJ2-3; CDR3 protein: CASSTYRVSKGDTQYF; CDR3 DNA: TGCGCCAGCAGCACCTACAGAGTATCAAAGGGGGATACGCAGTATTTT
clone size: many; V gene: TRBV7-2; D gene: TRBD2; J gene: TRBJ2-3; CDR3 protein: CASSFALAVGYTDTQYF; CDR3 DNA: TGTGCCAGCAGCTTTGCCCTAGCGGTGGGGTATACAGATACGCAGTATTTT
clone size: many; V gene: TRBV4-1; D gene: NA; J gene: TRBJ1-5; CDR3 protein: CASSHTGRGQPQHF; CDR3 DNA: TGCGCCAGCAGCCATACAGGGAGAGGTCAGCCCCAGCATTTT
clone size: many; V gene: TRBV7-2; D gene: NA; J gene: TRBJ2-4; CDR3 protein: CASSPLSLAKNIQYF; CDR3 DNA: TGTGCCAGCAGCCCCCTCAGTCTAGCCAAAAACATTCAGTACTTC
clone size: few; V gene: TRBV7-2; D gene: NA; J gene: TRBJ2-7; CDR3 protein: CASSSSAGTNYEQYF; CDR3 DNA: TGTGCCAGCAGCTCTAGTGCGGGGACCAACTACGAGCAGTACTTC
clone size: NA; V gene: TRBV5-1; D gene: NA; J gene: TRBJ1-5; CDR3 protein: CASSSDSGDQPQNF; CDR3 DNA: TGCGCCAGCAGCTCTGACAGCGGAGATCAGCCCCAGAATTTT
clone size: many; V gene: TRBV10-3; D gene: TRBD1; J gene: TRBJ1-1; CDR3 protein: CAITAEGAGVPRENTEAFF; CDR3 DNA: TGTGCCATCACCGCTGAGGGGGCAGGGGTCCCCCGAGAGAATACTGAAGCTTTCTTT
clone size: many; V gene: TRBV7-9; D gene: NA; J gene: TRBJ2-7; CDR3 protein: CASSSDGSRYEQYF; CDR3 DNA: TGTGCCAGCAGCTCGGATGGATCCCGCTACGAGCAGTACTTC
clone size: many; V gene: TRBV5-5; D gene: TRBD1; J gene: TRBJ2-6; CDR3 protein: CASSPRTGAGANVLTF; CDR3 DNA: TGTGCCAGCAGCCCCAGAACAGGGGCTGGGGCCAACGTCCTGACTTTC
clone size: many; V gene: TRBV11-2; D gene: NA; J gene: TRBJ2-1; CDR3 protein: CASSPRGQSYNEQFF; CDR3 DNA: TGTGCCAGCAGCCCCCGCGGGCAGTCCTACAATGAGCAGTTCTTC
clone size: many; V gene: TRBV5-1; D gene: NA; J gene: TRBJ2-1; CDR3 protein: CASSLDRLNEQFF; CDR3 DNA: TGCGCCAGCAGCTTGGACAGGCTCAATGAGCAGTTCTTC
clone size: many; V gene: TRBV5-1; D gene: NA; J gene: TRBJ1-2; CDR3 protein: CASRGSGGYTF; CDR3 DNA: TGCGCCAGCAGAGGGTCCGGCGGCTACACCTTC
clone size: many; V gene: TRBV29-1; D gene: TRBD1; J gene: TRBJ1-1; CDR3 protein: CSAPGQGDGKAFF; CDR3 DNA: TGCAGCGCTCCCGGGCAGGGGGACGGGAAAGCTTTCTTT
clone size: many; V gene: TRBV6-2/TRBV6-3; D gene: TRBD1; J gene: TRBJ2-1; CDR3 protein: CASSYWAARGQYNEQFF; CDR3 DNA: TGTGCCAGCAGTTATTGGGCCGCGAGGGGGCAATACAATGAGCAGTTCTTC
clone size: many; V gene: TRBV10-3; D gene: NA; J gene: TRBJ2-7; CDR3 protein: CAISAGVEQYF; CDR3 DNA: TGTGCCATCAGTGCAGGGGTCGAGCAGTACTTC
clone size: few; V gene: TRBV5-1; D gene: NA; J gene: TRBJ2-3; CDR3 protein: CASSLGLVRGSSTDTQYF; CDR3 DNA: TGCGCCAGCAGCTTGGGCCTGGTGCGCGGCTCTAGCACAGATACGCAGTATTTT
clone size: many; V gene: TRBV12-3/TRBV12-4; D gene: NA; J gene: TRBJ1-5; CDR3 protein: CASSPPGGWQPQHF; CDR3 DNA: TGTGCCAGCAGTCCCCCGGGGGGCTGGCAGCCCCAGCATTTT
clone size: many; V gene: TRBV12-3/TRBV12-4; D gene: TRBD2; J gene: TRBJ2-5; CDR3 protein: CASRPASGRETQYF; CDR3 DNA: TGTGCCAGCAGACCCGCTAGCGGGAGAGAGACCCAGTACTTC
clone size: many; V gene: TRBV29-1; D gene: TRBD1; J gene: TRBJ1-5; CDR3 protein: CSVLTGVEGQPQNF; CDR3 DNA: TGCAGCGTCCTGACAGGGGTGGAAGGACAGCCCCAGAATTTT
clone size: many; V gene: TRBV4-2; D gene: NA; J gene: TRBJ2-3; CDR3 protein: CASSPSSRGAADTQYF; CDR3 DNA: TGTGCCAGCAGCCCTAGTAGTCGGGGGGCCGCAGATACGCAGTATTTT
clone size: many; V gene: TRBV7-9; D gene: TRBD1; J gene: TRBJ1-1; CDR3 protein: CASSSTDRDNTEAFF; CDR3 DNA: TGTGCCAGCAGCTCAACCGACAGGGACAACACTGAAGCTTTCTTT
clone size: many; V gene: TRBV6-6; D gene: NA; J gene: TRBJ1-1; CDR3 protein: CASSYDRAPGGGEAFF; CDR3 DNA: TGTGCCAGCAGTTACGATCGGGCCCCCGGAGGTGGTGAAGCTTTCTTT
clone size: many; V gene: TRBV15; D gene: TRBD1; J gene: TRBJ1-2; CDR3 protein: CATSTGTASYGYTF; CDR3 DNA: TGTGCCACCAGCACCGGGACAGCATCTTATGGCTACACCTTC
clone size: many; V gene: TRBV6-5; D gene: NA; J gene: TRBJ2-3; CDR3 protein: CASSRTNTDTQYF; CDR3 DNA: TGTGCCAGCAGTAGGACTAACACAGATACGCAGTATTTT
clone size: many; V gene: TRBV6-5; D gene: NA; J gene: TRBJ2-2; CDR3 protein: CASSSISGELFF; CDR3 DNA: TGTGCCAGCAGTTCGATTTCCGGGGAGCTGTTTTTT
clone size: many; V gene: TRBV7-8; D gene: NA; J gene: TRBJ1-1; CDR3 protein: CASSLQGIGSAEAFF; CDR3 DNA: TGTGCCAGCAGCTTACAGGGGATAGGGAGCGCTGAAGCTTTCTTT
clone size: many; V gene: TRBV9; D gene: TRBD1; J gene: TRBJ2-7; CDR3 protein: CASSVGTGDYEQYF; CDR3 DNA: TGTGCCAGCAGCGTGGGGACAGGGGACTACGAGCAGTACTTC
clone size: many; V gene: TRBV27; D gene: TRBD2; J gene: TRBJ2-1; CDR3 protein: CASSPPGSGSYNEQFF; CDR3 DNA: TGTGCCAGCAGTCCCCCCGGTAGCGGGAGCTACAATGAGCAGTTCTTC
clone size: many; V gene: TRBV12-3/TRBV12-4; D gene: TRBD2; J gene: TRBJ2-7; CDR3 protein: CASSFTASGGYEQYF; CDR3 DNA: TGTGCCAGCAGTTTTACGGCTAGCGGGGGGTACGAGCAGTACTTC
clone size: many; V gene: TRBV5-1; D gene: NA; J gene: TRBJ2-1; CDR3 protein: CASSRDPTNYNEQFF; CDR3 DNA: TGCGCCAGCAGCCGAGACCCCACCAACTACAATGAGCAGTTCTTC
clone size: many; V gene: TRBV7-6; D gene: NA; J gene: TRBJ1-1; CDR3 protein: CASSLGTRREAFF; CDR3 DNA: TGTGCCAGCAGCCTAGGTACCCGTCGGGAAGCTTTCTTT
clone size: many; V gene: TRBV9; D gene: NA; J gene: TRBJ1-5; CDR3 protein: CASSSYGGADQPQNF; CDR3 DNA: TGTGCCAGCAGCTCATACGGGGGGGCCGATCAGCCCCAGAATTTT
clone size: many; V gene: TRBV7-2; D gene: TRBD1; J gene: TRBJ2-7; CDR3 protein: CASSWTGSHEQYF; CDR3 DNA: TGTGCCAGCAGCTGGACAGGGTCCCACGAGCAGTACTTC
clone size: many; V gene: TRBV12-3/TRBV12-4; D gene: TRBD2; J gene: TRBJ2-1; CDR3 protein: CAIGVSGRVYNEQFF; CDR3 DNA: TGTGCCATTGGAGTTAGCGGGAGGGTGTACAATGAGCAGTTCTTC
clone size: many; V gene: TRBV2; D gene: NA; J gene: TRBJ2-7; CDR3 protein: CASRSLGSYEQYF; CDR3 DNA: TGTGCCAGCAGGTCTCTCGGCAGCTACGAGCAGTACTTC
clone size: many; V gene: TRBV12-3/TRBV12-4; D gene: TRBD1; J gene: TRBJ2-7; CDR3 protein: CASSLVTGFYEQYF; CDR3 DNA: TGTGCCAGCAGTTTAGTGACAGGGTTTTACGAGCAGTACTTC
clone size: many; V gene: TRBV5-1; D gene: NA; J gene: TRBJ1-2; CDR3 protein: CASSLTAATNYGYTF; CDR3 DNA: TGCGCCAGCAGCTTAACGGCCGCCACTAACTATGGCTACACCTTC
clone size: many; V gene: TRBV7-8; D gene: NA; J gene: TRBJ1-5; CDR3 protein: CASSPYMGGISNQPQHF; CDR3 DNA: TGTGCCAGCAGCCCCTATATGGGGGGAATAAGCAATCAGCCCCAGCATTTT
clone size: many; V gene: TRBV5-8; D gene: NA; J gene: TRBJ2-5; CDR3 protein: CASGREETQYF; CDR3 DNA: TGTGCCTCCGGACGAGAGGAGACCCAGTACTTC
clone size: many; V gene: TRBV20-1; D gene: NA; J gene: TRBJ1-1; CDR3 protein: CSARVSRLNTEAFF; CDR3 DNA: TGCAGTGCTAGAGTCTCGAGACTGAACACTGAAGCTTTCTTT